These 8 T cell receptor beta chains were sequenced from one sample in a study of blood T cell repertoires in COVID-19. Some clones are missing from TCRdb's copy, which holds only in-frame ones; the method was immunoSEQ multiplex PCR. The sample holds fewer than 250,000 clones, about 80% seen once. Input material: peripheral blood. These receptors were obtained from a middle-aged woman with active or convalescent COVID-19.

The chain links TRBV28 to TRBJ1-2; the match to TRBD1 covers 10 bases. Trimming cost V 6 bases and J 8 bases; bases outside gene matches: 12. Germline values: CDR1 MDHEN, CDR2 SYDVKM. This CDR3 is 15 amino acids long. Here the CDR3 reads CASRPPGQGSGGYTF. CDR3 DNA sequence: TGTGCCAGCAGGCCGCCGGGACAGGGGTCGGGCGGCTACACCTTC.

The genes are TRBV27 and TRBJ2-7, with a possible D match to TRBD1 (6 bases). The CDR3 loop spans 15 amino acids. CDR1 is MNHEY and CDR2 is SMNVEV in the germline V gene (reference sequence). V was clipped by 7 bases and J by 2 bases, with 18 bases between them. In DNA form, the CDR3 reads TGTGCCAGCACCCTAAACGACAGGTACGCCTACGAGCAGTACTTC. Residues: CASTLNDRYAYEQYF.

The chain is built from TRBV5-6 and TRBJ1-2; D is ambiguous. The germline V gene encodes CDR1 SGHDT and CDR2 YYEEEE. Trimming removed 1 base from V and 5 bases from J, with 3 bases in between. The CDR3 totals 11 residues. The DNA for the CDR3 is TGTGCCAGCAGCTTGCAGTATGGCTACACCTTC. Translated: CASSLQYGYTF.

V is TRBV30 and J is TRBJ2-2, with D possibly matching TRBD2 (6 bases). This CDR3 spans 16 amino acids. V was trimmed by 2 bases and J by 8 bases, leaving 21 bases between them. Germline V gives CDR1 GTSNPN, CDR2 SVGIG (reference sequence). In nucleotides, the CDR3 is TGTGCCTGGAGTTGGTTGGATTCTAGCGCGAGGGGGGAGCTGTTTTTT. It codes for CAWSWLDSSARGELFF.

The CDR3 spells CASSLPLADYNEQFF. The CDR3 coding sequence is TGTGCCAGCAGCTTGCCACTAGCGGACTACAATGAGCAGTTCTTC. The chain uses TRBV5-4 and TRBJ2-1; 8 bases line up with TRBD2. With V trimmed by 1 base and J by 3 bases, 3 bases remained unmatched. In germline, CDR1 is SGHNT, CDR2 YYREEE (reference sequence). This CDR3 is built from 15 residues.

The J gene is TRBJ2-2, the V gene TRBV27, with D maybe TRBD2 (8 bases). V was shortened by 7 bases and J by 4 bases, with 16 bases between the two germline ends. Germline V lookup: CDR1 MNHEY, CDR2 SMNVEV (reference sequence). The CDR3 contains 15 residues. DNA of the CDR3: TGTGCCAGCACCCGGGAGGGACAGCTCACCGGGGAGCTGTTTTTT. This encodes CASTREGQLTGELFF.

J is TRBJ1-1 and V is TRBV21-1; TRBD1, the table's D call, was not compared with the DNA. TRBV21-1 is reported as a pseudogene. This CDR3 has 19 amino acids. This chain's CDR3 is CASSKALRGEAWIHTEAFF. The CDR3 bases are TGTGCCAGCAGCAAAGCGCTTAGGGGTGAAGCGTGGATACACACTGAAGCTTTCTTT.

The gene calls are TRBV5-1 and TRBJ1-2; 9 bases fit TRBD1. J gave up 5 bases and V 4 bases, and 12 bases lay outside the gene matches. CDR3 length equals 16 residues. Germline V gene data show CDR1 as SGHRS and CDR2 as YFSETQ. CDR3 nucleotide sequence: TGCGCCAGCAGCCGGGACAGGGATTTCGGATTTTATGGCTACACCTTC. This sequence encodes CASSRDRDFGFYGYTF.